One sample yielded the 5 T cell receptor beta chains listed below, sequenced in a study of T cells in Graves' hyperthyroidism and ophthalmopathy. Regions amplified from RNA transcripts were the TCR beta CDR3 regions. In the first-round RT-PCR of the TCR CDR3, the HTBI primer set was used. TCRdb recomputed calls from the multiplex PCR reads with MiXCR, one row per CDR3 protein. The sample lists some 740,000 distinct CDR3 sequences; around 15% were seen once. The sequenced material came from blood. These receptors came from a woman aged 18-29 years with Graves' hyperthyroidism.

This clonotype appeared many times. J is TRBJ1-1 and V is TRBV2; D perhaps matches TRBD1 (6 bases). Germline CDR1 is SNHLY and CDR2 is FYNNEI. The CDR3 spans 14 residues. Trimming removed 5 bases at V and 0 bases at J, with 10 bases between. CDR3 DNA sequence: TGTGCCAGCAGTTCACAGGGTGTGAACACTGAAGCTTTCTTT. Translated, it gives CASSSQGVNTEAFF. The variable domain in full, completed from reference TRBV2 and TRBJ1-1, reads EPEVTQTPSHQVTQMGQEVILRCVPISNHLYFYWYRQILGQKVEFLVSFYNNEISEKSEIFDDQFSVERPDGSNFTLKIRSTKLEDSAMYFCASSSQGVNTEAFFGQGTRLTVV.

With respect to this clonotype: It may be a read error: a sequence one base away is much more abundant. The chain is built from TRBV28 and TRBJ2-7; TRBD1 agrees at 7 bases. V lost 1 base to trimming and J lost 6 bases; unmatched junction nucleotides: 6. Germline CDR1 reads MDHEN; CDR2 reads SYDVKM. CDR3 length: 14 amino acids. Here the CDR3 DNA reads TGTGCCAGCAGTTTATCGGACAGGATCGGCGAGCAGTACTTC. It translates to CASSLSDRIGEQYF. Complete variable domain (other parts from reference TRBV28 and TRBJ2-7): DVKVTQSSRYLVKRTGEKVFLECVQDMDHENMFWYRQDPGLGLRLIYFSYDVKMKEKGDIPEGYSVSREKKERFSLILESASTNQTSMYLCASSLSDRIGEQYFGPGTRLTVT.

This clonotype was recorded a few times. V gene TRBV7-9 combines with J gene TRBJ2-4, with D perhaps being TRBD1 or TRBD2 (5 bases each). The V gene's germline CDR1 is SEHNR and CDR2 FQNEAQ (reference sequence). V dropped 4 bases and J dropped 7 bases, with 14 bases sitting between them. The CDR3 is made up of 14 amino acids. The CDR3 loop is CASSSQGEGNIQYF. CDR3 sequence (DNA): TGTGCCAGCAGCTCCCAGGGTGAGGGGAACATTCAGTACTTC.

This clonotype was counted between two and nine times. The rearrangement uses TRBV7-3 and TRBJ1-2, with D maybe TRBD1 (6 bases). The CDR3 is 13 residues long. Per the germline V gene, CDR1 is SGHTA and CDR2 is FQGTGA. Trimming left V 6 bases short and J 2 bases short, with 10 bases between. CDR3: CASRTQGNYGYTF. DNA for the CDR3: TGTGCCAGCAGGACTCAGGGGAACTATGGCTACACCTTC.

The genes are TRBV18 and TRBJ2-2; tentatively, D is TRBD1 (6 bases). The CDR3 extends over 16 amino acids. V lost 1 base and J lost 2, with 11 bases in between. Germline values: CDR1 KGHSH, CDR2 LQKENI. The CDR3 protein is CASSPRKTGNTGELFF. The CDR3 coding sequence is TGTGCCAGCTCACCACGCAAGACAGGAAACACCGGGGAGCTGTTTTTT.